The 3 T cell receptor beta chains in this list originate from one sample, sequenced in a study of T cell responses to AZD1222 COVID-19 vaccine. Assay: immunoSEQ multiplex PCR; the TCRdb copy retains only in-frame clones and omits some. The table lists more than 100,000 clones, roughly 85% of them singletons. The sequencing here drew on peripheral blood, taken 28 days after the second dose of the MenACWY control vaccine. The receptors derive from an adult who received the MenACWY meningococcal vaccine as a control.

As DNA, the CDR3 is TGTGCCAGCAGTCCACGCTGGGACGTGGGGGAGCAGTACTTC. Translated, it gives CASSPRWDVGEQYF. The chain has TRBV27 and TRBJ2-7, with D perhaps TRBD1 or TRBD2 (5 bases each). Germline V CDR1 and CDR2: MNHEY, SMNVEV (reference sequence). The CDR3 sequence is 14 residues long. Trimming took 5 bases from V and 7 from J, leaving 18 bases between them.

The chain recombines TRBV9 with TRBJ2-2; 16 bases are shared with TRBD2. CDR3 size: 18 residues. Germline lookup yields CDR1 SGDLS and CDR2 YYNGEE. Trimming at V came to 2 bases and at J to 0 bases, leaving 1 base not matched to a gene. The CDR3 region has the DNA TGTGCCAGCAGCGTCGGGACTAGCGGGAGGGCGAACACCGGGGAGCTGTTTTTT. This gives the protein CASSVGTSGRANTGELFF.

This clone has more than one count but fewer than ten. The chain carries TRBV9 and TRBJ1-6, with TRBD1 identical over 8 bases. CDR1 is SGDLS and CDR2 is YYNGEE in the germline V gene. The V gene end was trimmed by 4 bases and the J gene end by 7 bases; junction bases not matched to a gene: 7. This CDR3 is built from 15 residues. The CDR3 sequence is CASSTGQGGNSPLHF. CDR3 coding DNA: TGTGCCAGCAGCACAGGACAGGGAGGCAATTCACCCCTCCACTTT. Complete variable domain (other parts from reference TRBV9 and TRBJ1-6): DSGVTQTPKHLITATGQRVTLRCSPRSGDLSVYWYQQSLDQGLQFLIQYYNGEERAKGNILERFSAQQFPDLHSELNLSSLELGDSALYFCASSTGQGGNSPLHFGNGTRLTVT.